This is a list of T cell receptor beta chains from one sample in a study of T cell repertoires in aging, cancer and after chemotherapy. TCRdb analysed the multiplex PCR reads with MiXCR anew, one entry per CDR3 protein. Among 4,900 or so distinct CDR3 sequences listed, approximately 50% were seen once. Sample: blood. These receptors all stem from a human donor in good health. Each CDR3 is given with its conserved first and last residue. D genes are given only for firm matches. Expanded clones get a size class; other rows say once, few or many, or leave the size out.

CATSESKWYTGELFF | TGTGCCACCAGTGAATCGAAGTGGTACACCGGGGAGCTGTTTTTT | . | large | TRBJ2-2 | TRBV24-1
CASSYDSTDTQYF | TGTGCCAGCAGCTACGACAGCACAGATACGCAGTATTTT | . | . | TRBJ2-3 | TRBV11-2
CASRETGIFTDTQYF | TGTGCCAGCAGGGAGACAGGGATCTTCACAGATACGCAGTATTTT | TRBD1 | . | TRBJ2-3 | TRBV28
CASIPDGGRNEQFF | TGTGCCAGCATCCCAGACGGGGGGAGGAATGAGCAGTTCTTC | TRBD2 | . | TRBJ2-1 | TRBV6-2/TRBV6-3
CASSVPNGELFF | TGTGCCAGCAGCGTGCCAAACGGGGAGCTGTTTTTT | . | . | TRBJ2-2 | TRBV5-4
CAWSTGTGLSQPQHF | TGTGCCTGGAGCACAGGGACAGGGTTATCTCAGCCCCAGCATTTT | TRBD1 | . | TRBJ1-5 | TRBV30
CASSASGNYEQYF | TGTGCCAGTAGTGCTAGCGGGAACTACGAGCAGTACTTC | TRBD2 | few | TRBJ2-7 | TRBV19
CASSYEVAGGRENLYEQYF | TGTGCCAGCAGTTACGAGGTTGCAGGGGGCAGGGAGAACTTATACGAGCAGTACTTC | TRBD1 | . | TRBJ2-7 | TRBV6-5
CASSLAFTGELFF | TGTGCCAGCAGCTTGGCATTCACCGGGGAGCTGTTTTTT | . | . | TRBJ2-2 | TRBV5-6
CAISLAGGAKNIQYF | TGTGCCATCAGTCTAGCGGGCGGGGCCAAAAACATTCAGTACTTC | TRBD2 | . | TRBJ2-4 | TRBV6-5
CASSPGQAYGYTF | TGTGCCAGCAGCCCTGGACAGGCTTATGGCTACACCTTC | TRBD1 | once | TRBJ1-2 | TRBV12-3/TRBV12-4